This is a list of T cell receptor beta chains from one sample in a study of cytomegalovirus exposure and HLA in healthy donors. Sequencing used immunoSEQ multiplex PCR; TCRdb keeps in-frame clones, though not all of them. The sample yields 77,000 or so clones, approximately 71% seen once. Sequenced input: PBMCs. The receptor set was obtained from a woman aged 35 to 49 in good health and CMV-seronegative. Both conserved end residues are part of each CDR3. The order of the fields is V gene, D gene, J gene, clone size, CDR3 protein, CDR3 DNA. D genes are given only for firm matches. Clone size is stated in some rows and not others, as once, few, many or a class when expanded.

TRBV6-1	TRBD1	TRBJ1-5	few	CASSEWGQNNQPQHF	TGTGCCAGCAGTGAATGGGGACAGAATAATCAGCCCCAGCATTTT
TRBV5-1	NA	TRBJ2-3	NA	CASSPSGVRADTQYF	TGCGCCAGCAGCCCCTCCGGGGTACGGGCAGATACGCAGTATTTT
TRBV27	TRBD2	TRBJ2-3	NA	CASAAWGRAIDTQYF	TGTGCCAGCGCTGCGTGGGGGAGGGCCATCGATACGCAGTATTTT
TRBV4-1	NA	TRBJ1-1	few	CASSQEVSRVETEAFF	TGCGCCAGCAGCCAAGAAGTTTCCAGGGTGGAGACTGAAGCTTTCTTT
TRBV6-5	TRBD1	TRBJ2-7	few	CASSTGDEQYF	TGTGCCAGCAGTACAGGGGACGAGCAGTACTTC
TRBV28	TRBD1	TRBJ1-5	NA	CASSTGTANQPQHF	TGTGCCAGCAGTACGGGGACAGCTAATCAGCCCCAGCATTTT
TRBV7-2	TRBD1	TRBJ1-4	NA	CASRTTGTTNEKLFF	TGTGCCAGCCGGACGACAGGGACAACTAATGAAAAACTGTTTTTT
TRBV15	NA	TRBJ1-5	NA	CATSLDRNQPQHF	TGTGCCACCAGCCTTGACAGAAATCAGCCCCAGCATTTT
TRBV5-1	TRBD1	TRBJ2-1	NA	CASSFEGQGAEFF	TGCGCCAGCAGCTTCGAGGGACAGGGGGCCGAGTTCTTC
TRBV2	TRBD1	TRBJ2-7	NA	CASSYRGIYEQYF	TGTGCCAGCAGTTACAGGGGAATCTACGAGCAGTACTTC
TRBV5-4	NA	TRBJ2-3	NA	CASSITDTQYF	TGTGCCAGCAGCATCACAGATACGCAGTACTTT
TRBV5-4	TRBD2	TRBJ2-1	NA	CASSSTSGVYNEQFF	TGTGCCAGCAGCTCGACTAGCGGAGTTTACAATGAGCAGTTCTTC
TRBV28	TRBD2	TRBJ2-3	NA	CATSAGWADTQYF	TGTGCCACCTCAGCGGGATGGGCAGATACGCAGTATTTT
TRBV29-1	NA	TRBJ2-5	NA	CSVALDNDQETQYF	TGCAGCGTCGCCCTCGACAACGATCAAGAGACCCAGTACTTC
TRBV30	TRBD1	TRBJ1-2	NA	CAWSVKQGARYGYTF	TGTGCCTGGAGTGTAAAACAGGGGGCTAGGTATGGCTACACCTTC
TRBV7-2	NA	TRBJ2-7	NA	CASSLGRANLHYEQYF	TGTGCCAGCAGCTTAGGCAGGGCCAACCTTCACTACGAGCAGTACTTC